The 19 T cell receptor beta chains below come from one sample, sequenced in a study of blood T cell repertoires in COVID-19. Profiled with immunoSEQ multiplex PCR; TCRdb holds only in-frame clones, not every one. The sample has tens of thousands of clones, 75% to 95% seen once. Sample: peripheral blood. The source of these receptors is an elderly man with acute or convalescent COVID-19.

The rearrangement joins TRBV6-4 to TRBJ2-3; possible D gene TRBD2, 5 bases. The CDR3 extends over 15 amino acids. From germline, CDR1 is MRHNA and CDR2 SNTAGT. The V gene lost 6 bases and the J gene lost 0 bases, with 13 bases spanning the gap. CDR3 DNA sequence: TGTGCCAGCAGCCCCCTAGCAGCTAGCACAGATACGCAGTATTTT. This translates into CASSPLAASTDTQYF.

The CDR3 DNA follows: TGTGCCAGCAGTGAAGGTACAGGGGGCCATGAGCAGTTCTTC. This sequence encodes CASSEGTGGHEQFF. The chain recombines TRBV2 with TRBJ2-1; 9 nucleotides align to TRBD1. The CDR3 runs 14 residues. Looked up from germline, CDR1 is SNHLY and CDR2 is FYNNEI. Germline trimming cut 1 base from V and 8 bases from J; bases unmatched to any gene: 3.

J is TRBJ1-1 and V is TRBV5-1; 8 bases map to TRBD1. V gave up 2 bases and J gave up 0 bases; unmatched junction bases: 15. This CDR3 is 19 amino acids long. In germline, CDR1 is SGHRS, CDR2 YFSETQ. As DNA, the CDR3 is TGCGCCAGCAGCTTCCGAGGACAGGGAGGTCGCGGGTTGAACACTGAAGCTTTCTTT. Amino acids: CASSFRGQGGRGLNTEAFF.

The chain joins TRBV11-2 to TRBJ1-1, with D possibly matching TRBD1 (5 bases). The CDR3 totals 16 residues. CDR1 is SGHAT, CDR2 FQNNGV, per germline. Trimming removed 3 bases at V and 0 bases at J, with 14 bases between. The CDR3: CASSLVRTLLNTEAFF. The CDR3 nucleotides read TGTGCCAGCAGCTTGGTTCGGACACTACTGAACACTGAAGCTTTCTTT.

The genes are TRBV4-1 and TRBJ1-6; D may be TRBD1 (6 bases). The CDR3 sequence is 17 residues long. Germline V gene lookup returns CDR1 MGHRA and CDR2 YSYEKL. Trimming shortened V by 1 base and J by 9 bases, and 19 bases separated the two germline ends. In DNA, the CDR3 is TGCGCCAGCAGCCAAGGGACAGCGACCCTCGATTCTTCACCCCTCCACTTT. This gives the protein CASSQGTATLDSSPLHF.

V is TRBV7-9 and J is TRBJ2-5; 8 bases match TRBD2. From germline, CDR1 is SEHNR and CDR2 FQNEAQ (reference sequence). The CDR3 runs 15 residues. V lost 5 bases, J lost 1 base, and 6 bases stayed unmatched. Here the CDR3 DNA reads TGTGCCAGCAGCCTGCGGGGGGCCTCCCAAGAGACCCAGTACTTC. This codes for CASSLRGASQETQYF.

The chain has TRBV28 and TRBJ2-1; TRBD1 aligns across 9 bases. Germline V gene sequence: CDR1 MDHEN, CDR2 SYDVKM. This CDR3 contains 15 residues. The ends lost 6 bases at V and 4 bases at J; junction bases unmatched: 7. The CDR3 sequence is CASSRGTGFYNEQFF. The CDR3 DNA reads TGTGCCAGCAGCCGCGGGACAGGGTTTTACAATGAGCAGTTCTTC.

The J gene is TRBJ1-2, the V gene TRBV9; D is possibly TRBD1 (5 bases). CDR1 is SGDLS, CDR2 YYNGEE, per germline. The CDR3 totals 14 residues. Trimming shortened V by 4 bases and J by 7 bases, and 17 bases separated the two germline ends. The CDR3 DNA follows: TGTGCCAGCAGCACCGGGTCAGGGCGCGGTGGCTACACCTTC. Translating it yields CASSTGSGRGGYTF.

The chain recombines TRBV30 with TRBJ2-5; D unclear. Trimming left V 3 bases short and J 5 bases short, with 10 bases between. Germline CDR1 is GTSNPN and CDR2 is SVGIG (reference sequence). The CDR3 is made up of 12 amino acids. CDR3 nucleotides: TGTGCCTGGAGCGTCGATCGGGAGACCCAGTACTTC. Encoded protein: CAWSVDRETQYF.

The CDR3 bases are TGTGCCAGCAGTTTAGGGACTAGCGGGGGGGCCTATACGCAGTATTTT. The encoded protein is CASSLGTSGGAYTQYF. This chain joins TRBV6-5 and TRBJ2-3; 16 nucleotides agree with TRBD2. The junction had 5 bases not matched to a gene; V was cut back by 4 bases and J by 7 bases. Germline V gives CDR1 MNHEY, CDR2 SVGAGI. This CDR3 contains 16 residues.

CDR3 amino acids: CASSQEAGVKNTIYF. In DNA form, the CDR3 reads TGCGCCAGCAGCCAAGAGGCAGGGGTAAAAAACACCATATATTTT. The gene calls are TRBV4-1 and TRBJ1-3; a possible D gene is TRBD1 (6 bases). The CDR3 runs to 15 residues. Trimming took 0 bases from V and 6 from J, leaving 12 bases between them. Germline V gene sequence: CDR1 MGHRA, CDR2 YSYEKL.

The chain links TRBV3-1 (or the pseudogene TRBV3-2) to TRBJ1-4; TRBD1 is a possible D gene (6 bases). V was cut by 1 base and J by 7 bases, with 13 bases left in between. The V gene's germline CDR1 is LGHDT and CDR2 YNNKEL (reference sequence). The CDR3 totals 15 residues. The CDR3 loop reads CASSQVPGGGEKLFF. CDR3 DNA: TGTGCCAGCAGCCAAGTACCGGGGGGCGGTGAAAAACTGTTTTTT.

This sequence joins TRBV7-6 and TRBJ2-7; 9 nucleotides agree with TRBD1. The CDR3 sequence is 15 residues long. Germline V gene data show CDR1 as SGHVS and CDR2 as FNYEAQ. V lost 5 bases to trimming and J lost 2 bases; unmatched junction nucleotides: 7. CDR3 in amino acids: CASSPLGTGPYEQYF. The CDR3 DNA sequence: TGTGCCAGCAGCCCTCTCGGGACAGGGCCCTACGAGCAGTACTTC.

This chain uses TRBV6-5 with TRBJ2-1; D may be TRBD1 (8 bases). CDR1 is MNHEY, CDR2 SVGAGI, per germline. CDR3 length: 14 residues. With 7 bases removed from V and 12 bases from J, the gap between germline ends came to 22 bases. CDR3 sequence (DNA): TGTGCCAGCACGGGGGGAACAGGGGGGACGAGGCAGTTCTTC. Amino acid sequence: CASTGGTGGTRQFF.

The rearrangement joins TRBV6-4 to TRBJ1-5; TRBD1 aligns across 7 bases. Germline CDR1 is MRHNA and CDR2 is SNTAGT. Trimming removed 1 base from V and 4 bases from J; junction bases left unmatched: 16. The CDR3 consists of 19 residues. The DNA for the CDR3 is TGTGCCAGCAGTGACTTAAAAGGGGGCAGTTTCGAAATAAATCAGCCCCAGCATTTT. Protein product: CASSDLKGGSFEINQPQHF.

The chain links TRBV5-1 to TRBJ2-7; 8 nucleotides align to TRBD2. The germline gives CDR1 SGHRS, CDR2 YFSETQ. Germline trimming cut 2 bases from V and 2 bases from J; bases unmatched to any gene: 6. CDR3 length: 15 amino acids. For the CDR3, the DNA is TGCGCCAGCAGCTTAGGCGGGGGGCTGGCCTACGAGCAGTACTTC. Its protein is CASSLGGGLAYEQYF.

The chain employs TRBV6-5 and TRBJ2-7; TRBD1 aligns across 9 bases. V dropped 5 bases and J dropped 6; count of bases not matched to a gene: 8. The CDR3 length is 14 residues. Looked up from germline, CDR1 is MNHEY and CDR2 is SVGAGI. CDR3 bases: TGTGCCAGCAGTCTAGGGACAGGGTGGGCCGAGCAGTACTTC. It is translated as CASSLGTGWAEQYF.

The chain is built from TRBV7-9 and TRBJ1-2; D is unresolved. Trimming shortened V by 5 bases and J by 4 bases, and 8 bases separated the two germline ends. The CDR3 contains 12 residues. The germline CDR1 and CDR2 sequences are SEHNR and FQNEAQ (reference sequence). In nucleotides, the CDR3 is TGTGCCAGCAGCCCCGCGGGCTATGGCTACACCTTC. Amino acid sequence: CASSPAGYGYTF.

J is TRBJ2-7 and V is TRBV5-5; D ambiguous. Trimming took 1 base from V and 2 from J, leaving 10 bases between them. Germline CDR1 is SGHKS and CDR2 is YYEKEE (reference sequence). This CDR3 is 14 amino acids long. In DNA form, the CDR3 reads TGTGCCAGCAGCTTGATAAGTGGAGCCTACGAGCAGTACTTC. As protein: CASSLISGAYEQYF.